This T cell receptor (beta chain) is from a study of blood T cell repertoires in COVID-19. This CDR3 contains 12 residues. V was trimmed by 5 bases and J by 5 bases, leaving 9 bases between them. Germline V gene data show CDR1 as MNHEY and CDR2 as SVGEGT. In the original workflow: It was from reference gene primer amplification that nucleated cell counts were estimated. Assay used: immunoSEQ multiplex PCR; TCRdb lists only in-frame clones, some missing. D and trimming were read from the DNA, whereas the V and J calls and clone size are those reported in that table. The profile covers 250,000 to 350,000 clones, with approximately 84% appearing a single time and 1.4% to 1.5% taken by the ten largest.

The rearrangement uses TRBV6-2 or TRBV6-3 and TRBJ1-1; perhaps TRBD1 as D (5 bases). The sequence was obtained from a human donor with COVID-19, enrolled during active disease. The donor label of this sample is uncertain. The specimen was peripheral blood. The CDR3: CASSRGETEAFF. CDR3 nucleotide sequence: TGTGCCAGCAGTCGGGGGGAGACTGAAGCTTTCTTT.